This TCR beta chain was observed in a study of T cells in Graves' hyperthyroidism and ophthalmopathy. The authors deemed Graves' hyperthyroidism stable absent ophthalmopathy progression within 18 months. The investigators amplified TCR beta CDR3 regions from RNA transcripts. HTBI primers drove first-round RT-PCR of the TCR CDR3. TCRdb reprocessed the multiplex PCR reads via MiXCR and lists one record per CDR3 protein. The repertoire has hundreds of thousands of distinct CDR3 sequences, 15% to 20% of them found once; the top ten carry about 3.8%. Germline-derived CDR1 and CDR2 are SGHDN and FVKESK. This CDR3 has 15 amino acids. Trimming took 1 base from V and 2 from J, leaving 9 bases between them. Study-wide findings and caveats: Ophthalmopathy got predicted by the model a median roughly 6.4 months before its onset. The majority of expanded thyroid clonotypes above 0.001 also appeared in blood.

In regard to this clonotype: What it binds is not known.

The chain joins TRBV14 to TRBJ2-1, with D perhaps matching TRBD2 (5 bases). The origin of this receptor is a woman between 25 and 40 years old with Graves' hyperthyroidism. The sample comprised blood. The chain's CDR3 is CASSQVSVPYNEQFF. The CDR3 coding sequence is TGTGCCAGCAGCCAAGTTAGCGTACCCTACAATGAGCAGTTCTTC.